Listed here are 20 T cell receptor beta chains from one sample, sequenced in a study of blood T cell repertoires in COVID-19. Clones were read by immunoSEQ multiplex PCR, and TCRdb kept only the in-frame ones, dropping some. The sample contains about 270,000 clones, 86% of which appear only once. Input material: PBMCs or T cells enriched from blood (not recorded which). The receptors here all came from a woman aged 18-30 years who had recovered from COVID-19.

This rearrangement joins TRBV28 to TRBJ2-3; 7 bases are shared with TRBD2. Trimming took 2 bases from V and 0 from J; bases not matched to a gene: 2. Germline CDR1 and CDR2: MDHEN and SYDVKM. This CDR3 contains 15 residues. The CDR3 is CASSLAGDSTDTQYF. The DNA for the CDR3 is TGTGCCAGCAGTTTAGCGGGAGATAGCACAGATACGCAGTATTTT.

The V and J genes are TRBV30 and TRBJ2-5; 10 bases match TRBD2. Trimming removed 3 bases from V and 5 bases from J; junction bases left unmatched: 15. This CDR3 contains 17 residues. From germline, CDR1 is GTSNPN and CDR2 SVGIG (reference sequence). CDR3 nucleotide sequence: TGTGCCTGGAGGCCCCATGGGCTAGCGGGAGTAACTGAGACCCAGTACTTC. Translating gives CAWRPHGLAGVTETQYF.

The V and J genes are TRBV28 and TRBJ2-1; 9 nucleotides match TRBD1. Germline CDR1 is MDHEN and CDR2 is SYDVKM. J lost 2 bases, V lost 5 bases, and 10 bases had no gene match. This CDR3 contains 17 residues. CDR3 protein: CASSPPLTGGPYNEQFF. DNA for the CDR3: TGTGCCAGCAGTCCCCCGCTGACAGGGGGGCCCTACAATGAGCAGTTCTTC.

The chain has TRBV19 and TRBJ1-5; D is unclear. The CDR3 is 12 amino acids. Germline V lookup: CDR1 LNHDA, CDR2 SQIVND (reference sequence). Trimming left V 8 bases short and J 7 bases short, with 12 bases between. The CDR3 reads CASQANTQPQHF. For the CDR3, the DNA is TGTGCCAGTCAGGCGAATACGCAGCCCCAGCATTTT.

The J gene is TRBJ2-7, the V gene TRBV5-1; 13 bases are a match to TRBD2. Per the germline V gene, CDR1 is SGHRS and CDR2 is YFSETQ. The CDR3 has 15 residues. Unmatched junction bases numbered 4, after V lost 4 bases and J lost 3 bases. The CDR3 loop reads CASSTSGGVIYEQYF. CDR3 bases: TGCGCCAGCAGCACTAGCGGGGGGGTAATCTACGAGCAGTACTTC.

Points on this clone: Different DNA sequences within this sample yield the same CDR3. The chain carries TRBV27 and TRBJ2-7, with D perhaps matching TRBD1 (5 bases). V was clipped by 2 bases and J by 4 bases, with 6 bases between them. The CDR3 has 12 amino acids. The V gene's germline CDR1 is MNHEY and CDR2 SMNVEV (reference sequence). The CDR3 DNA reads TGTGCCAGCAGTTTAAGGGGTTACGAGCAGTACTTC. It translates to CASSLRGYEQYF.

The chain is built from TRBV25-1 and TRBJ2-5; weak D call: TRBD1 (6 bases). CDR1 MGHDK and CDR2 SYGVNS come from the germline V gene. This CDR3 is built from 15 residues. Deletions cut 4 bases from V and 4 bases from J, with 16 bases between. The CDR3 protein is CASSGYPARGETQYF. CDR3 coding DNA: TGTGCCAGCAGTGGTTACCCAGCCAGGGGAGAGACCCAGTACTTC.

The V gene is TRBV29-1, the J gene TRBJ2-3; tentatively, D is TRBD2 (6 bases). V lost 3 bases to trimming and J lost 6 bases, with 13 bases between them. Looked up from germline, CDR1 is SQVTM and CDR2 is ANQGSEA. This CDR3 region has 13 residues. The CDR3 region is CSVDGLAPDTQYF. DNA of the CDR3: TGCAGCGTTGATGGGCTAGCGCCGGATACGCAGTATTTT.

This sequence joins TRBV27 and TRBJ2-1; 13 bases align to TRBD2. The CDR3 is 17 amino acids. Germline lookup yields CDR1 MNHEY and CDR2 SMNVEV (reference sequence). Trimming at V came to 6 bases and at J to 4 bases, leaving 9 bases not matched to a gene. The chain's CDR3 is CASRQGLAGDIYNEQFF. For the CDR3, the DNA is TGTGCCAGCAGACAAGGACTAGCGGGAGACATTTACAATGAGCAGTTCTTC.

The rearrangement links TRBV18 to TRBJ1-4; 7 nucleotides agree with TRBD1. CDR1 KGHSH and CDR2 LQKENI come from the germline V gene. This CDR3 comprises 14 residues. V shed 3 bases, J shed 7 bases, and the junction held 5 bases outside the gene matches. For the CDR3, the DNA is TGTGCCAGCTCACCGACTGGACAGGTTGAAAAACTGTTTTTT. Protein: CASSPTGQVEKLFF. The whole variable domain, remainder taken from reference TRBV18 and TRBJ1-4, is NAGVMQNPRHLVRRRGQEARLRCSPMKGHSHVYWYRQLPEEGLKFMVYLQKENIIDESGMPKERFSAEFPKEGPSILRIQQVVRGDSAAYFCASSPTGQVEKLFFGSGTQLSVL.

The chain has TRBV13 and TRBJ2-3; D is possibly TRBD2 (5 bases). This CDR3 region has 17 residues. Germline lookup yields CDR1 PRHDT and CDR2 FYEKMQ (reference sequence). The V gene lost 5 bases and the J gene lost 0 bases, with 18 bases spanning the gap. CDR3: CASSGGGSLASTDTQYF. As DNA, the CDR3 is TGTGCCAGCAGCGGAGGAGGTAGCCTTGCTAGCACAGATACGCAGTATTTT.

The chain combines TRBV29-1 with TRBJ2-5, with 9 bases aligning to TRBD1. Losses at the gene ends were 7 bases for V and 2 bases for J; bases not matched to a gene: 5. Germline CDR1 reads SQVTM; CDR2 reads ANQGSEA. This CDR3 is built from 13 residues. The CDR3, as DNA: TGCAGCGCGGGACAGGGCAATCAAGAGACCCAGTACTTC. It codes for CSAGQGNQETQYF.

V is TRBV5-1 and J is TRBJ1-5; D might be TRBD1 (5 bases). The V end lost 0 bases, the J end lost 1 base, and 8 bases lay between the germline ends. The CDR3 runs to 15 residues. The germline CDR1 and CDR2 sequences are SGHRS and YFSETQ. The CDR3: CASSLGPGSNQPQHF. The CDR3 region has the DNA TGCGCCAGCAGCTTGGGTCCAGGGAGCAATCAGCCCCAGCATTTT.

The chain couples TRBV7-2 to TRBJ1-2; perhaps TRBD1 as D (6 bases). V was trimmed by 2 bases and J by 8 bases, leaving 21 bases between them. Germline V gene data show CDR1 as SGHTA and CDR2 as FQGNSA. The CDR3 extends over 16 amino acids. The CDR3 bases are TGTGCCAGCAGCTTAACCCGTGTCGGGGGGCAGAACGGCTACACCTTC. This encodes CASSLTRVGGQNGYTF.

This sequence joins TRBV10-1 and TRBJ2-3; D is undetermined. The CDR3 has 15 residues. Germline V gives CDR1 WNHNN, CDR2 SYGVQD (reference sequence). The V gene lost 0 bases and the J gene lost 0 bases, with 7 bases spanning the gap. CDR3 amino acids: CASSESSVSTDTQYF. DNA of the CDR3: TGCGCCAGCAGTGAGTCGAGTGTTAGCACAGATACGCAGTATTTT.

The chain is built from TRBV30 and TRBJ2-7; 10 bases are shared with TRBD2. J lost 1 base, V lost 0 bases, and 9 bases had no gene match. The V gene's germline CDR1 is GTSNPN and CDR2 SVGIG (reference sequence). The CDR3 runs 17 residues. CDR3 nucleotides: TGTGCCTGGAGTGTCACTCGGGCTAGCGGGAGTTCCTACGAGCAGTACTTC. Translated: CAWSVTRASGSSYEQYF.

V is TRBV6-2 or TRBV6-3 and J is TRBJ2-2, with a possible D match to TRBD2 (6 bases). Trimming cost V 6 bases and J 5 bases, with 22 bases left between them. CDR1 is MNHEY and CDR2 is SVGEGT in the germline V gene. The CDR3 loop spans 17 amino acids. This CDR3 is CASSWDSELGGTGELFF. CDR3 DNA sequence: TGTGCCAGCAGCTGGGACTCCGAATTGGGCGGAACCGGGGAGCTGTTTTTT.

The CDR3 is CASSVEGQGFAGYTF. CDR3 DNA: TGTGCCAGCAGCGTAGAAGGGCAGGGGTTTGCTGGCTACACCTTC. The V gene is TRBV9, the J gene TRBJ1-2, with TRBD1 as a possible D gene (6 bases). The V gene lost 0 bases and the J gene lost 7 bases, with 16 bases spanning the gap. The CDR3 is made up of 15 amino acids. Germline CDR1 is SGDLS and CDR2 is YYNGEE.

This clone showed up many times. The chain has TRBV7-2 and TRBJ1-2; possible D gene TRBD1, 5 bases. CDR1 and CDR2 from the germline V gene are SGHTA and FQGNSA. The length of the CDR3 is 14 residues. V was trimmed by 5 bases and J by 9 bases, leaving 19 bases between them. Written as DNA, the CDR3 is TGTGCCAGCAGCACAATGGGGGGATTGATGAGCTACACCTTC. It yields the protein CASSTMGGLMSYTF.

CDR3 in DNA: TGTGCCTGGACGAATTGGGACAGGGCTTACGAGCAGTACTTC. This translates into CAWTNWDRAYEQYF. This rearrangement joins TRBV30 to TRBJ2-7; the match to TRBD1 covers 9 bases. Germline CDR1 reads GTSNPN; CDR2 reads SVGIG (reference sequence). This CDR3 region has 14 residues. V lost 4 bases, J lost 4 bases, and 8 bases stayed unmatched. Based on the CDR3 plus reference TRBV30 and TRBJ2-7, the full variable domain is SQTIHQWPATLVQPVGSPLSLECTVEGTSNPNLYWYRQAAGRGLQLLFYSVGIGQISSEVPQNLSASRPQDRQFILSSKKLLLSDSGFYLCAWTNWDRAYEQYFGPGTRLTVT.